This passage covers 11 T cell receptor beta chains from one sample sequenced in a study of cytomegalovirus exposure and HLA in healthy donors. PCR primers comprised 60 Vbeta and 13 Jbeta primers. Some clones are missing from TCRdb's copy, which holds only in-frame ones; the method was immunoSEQ multiplex PCR. Its table records 140,000 to 150,000 clones. Source material: PBMCs. The receptors here all came from a male donor in good health and CMV-seronegative.

Comment on this clone: The same CDR3 arises from other DNA sequences in this sample as well. V usage is TRBV6-5 and J usage is TRBJ2-7, with a possible D match to TRBD2 (5 bases). The V gene's germline CDR1 is MNHEY and CDR2 SVGAGI. The V end lost 7 bases, the J end lost 2 bases, and 9 bases lay between the germline ends. CDR3 length: 12 residues. The CDR3 DNA sequence: TGTGCCAGCACAGGAGGAACCTACGAGCAGTACTTC. It codes for CASTGGTYEQYF.

The J gene is TRBJ2-7, the V gene TRBV5-1; 9 bases are shared with TRBD1. Germline CDR1 reads SGHRS; CDR2 reads YFSETQ. V lost 4 bases, J lost 5 bases, and 10 bases stayed unmatched. The CDR3 contains 15 residues. CDR3 coding DNA: TGCGCCAGCAGCACGGGGTTACAGGGGGCTAACGAGCAGTACTTC. Translated: CASSTGLQGANEQYF.

This chain uses TRBV7-9 with TRBJ2-3; D possibly corresponds to TRBD2 (6 bases). The V and J ends lost 5 bases and 2 bases respectively, with 17 bases between them. The germline V gene encodes CDR1 SEHNR and CDR2 FQNEAQ (reference sequence). The CDR3 consists of 16 residues. The CDR3 nucleotides read TGTGCCAGCAGCCCCTGGCGGGGCGGGACCACAGATACGCAGTATTTT. Its protein product is CASSPWRGGTTDTQYF.

The chain carries TRBV28 and TRBJ2-3; 8 nucleotides align to TRBD2. This CDR3 is 16 amino acids long. The germline gives CDR1 MDHEN, CDR2 SYDVKM. V lost 6 bases, J lost 1 base, and 9 bases stayed unmatched. In DNA, the CDR3 is TGTGCCAGCAGGAATCTCAGCGGGGGCCGCACAGATACGCAGTATTTT. It yields the protein CASRNLSGGRTDTQYF. Using reference TRBV28 and TRBJ2-3 for the parts outside the CDR3, the full variable domain is DVKVTQSSRYLVKRTGEKVFLECVQDMDHENMFWYRQDPGLGLRLIYFSYDVKMKEKGDIPEGYSVSREKKERFSLILESASTNQTSMYLCASRNLSGGRTDTQYFGPGTRLTVL.

The V gene is TRBV29-1, the J gene TRBJ2-5; 10 nucleotides line up with TRBD2. The CDR3 is 17 amino acids. V was clipped by 6 bases and J by 5 bases; unmatched bases: 18. CDR1 is SQVTM and CDR2 is ANQGSEA in the germline V gene. The CDR3 region is CSVVAGGPLGFMETQYF. As DNA, the CDR3 is TGCAGCGTGGTAGCGGGAGGCCCTTTGGGGTTTATGGAGACCCAGTACTTC.

The rearrangement joins TRBV6-5 to TRBJ1-1; TRBD1 is a possible D gene (5 bases). The V end lost 6 bases, the J end lost 1 base, and 15 bases lay between the germline ends. The CDR3 totals 15 residues. Per germline, CDR1 MNHEY and CDR2 SVGAGI. DNA of the CDR3: TGTGCCAGCAGGACCCTAGGGGCGCCGAACACTGAAGCTTTCTTT. Translation gives CASRTLGAPNTEAFF.

The chain links TRBV7-2 to TRBJ1-2, with TRBD1 matching 7 bases. Germline trimming cut 5 bases from V and 7 bases from J; bases unmatched to any gene: 10. This CDR3 has 14 residues. Looked up from germline, CDR1 is SGHTA and CDR2 is FQGNSA. The CDR3 nucleotides are TGTGCCAGCAGCCATGCGGGGACAGATGGTGGCTACACCTTC. Translation gives CASSHAGTDGGYTF.

The rearrangement links TRBV30 to TRBJ2-3, with a possible D match to TRBD1 (5 bases). The V end lost 4 bases, the J end lost 1 base, and 24 bases lay between the germline ends. The CDR3 covers 18 residues. CDR1 and CDR2 from the germline V gene are GTSNPN and SVGIG (reference sequence). This CDR3 is CAWKALRGTSEGTDTQYF. CDR3 nucleotide sequence: TGTGCCTGGAAAGCCCTAAGGGGTACGTCCGAGGGCACAGATACGCAGTATTTT.

The chain joins TRBV5-1 to TRBJ1-1; 7 nucleotides line up with TRBD1. Germline values: CDR1 SGHRS, CDR2 YFSETQ. The CDR3 runs to 14 residues. Trimming took 6 bases from V and 4 from J; bases not matched to a gene: 9. DNA for the CDR3: TGCGCCAGCATGGAGGGGGCGCGGATCACTGAAGCTTTCTTT. Translated, it gives CASMEGARITEAFF.

The chain couples TRBV5-4 to TRBJ1-4, with D hard to call. The germline V and J ends were trimmed by 4 bases and 0 bases, with 22 bases remaining between them. There are 19 residues in the CDR3. Germline CDR1 and CDR2: SGHNT and YYREEE (reference sequence). The DNA of the CDR3 is TGTGCCAGCAGCCTCGGCGGGAGGATACTAGGAGCAACTAATGAAAAACTGTTTTTT. Translated, it gives CASSLGGRILGATNEKLFF. Variable domain in full (rest from reference TRBV5-4 and TRBJ1-4): ETGVTQSPTHLIKTRGQQVTLRCSSQSGHNTVSWYQQALGQGPQFIFQYYREEENGRGNFPPRFSGLQFPNYSSELNVNALELDDSALYLCASSLGGRILGATNEKLFFGSGTQLSVL.

The chain has TRBV19 and TRBJ2-2; D is possibly TRBD2 (5 bases). Trimming left V 1 base short and J 6 bases short, with 18 bases between. The CDR3 is 17 amino acids. From germline, CDR1 is LNHDA and CDR2 SQIVND (reference sequence). CDR3 nucleotide sequence: TGTGCCAGTAGTATAGTTGGTAGCGCTATTCTCGCCGGGGAGCTGTTTTTT. This translates into CASSIVGSAILAGELFF.